Presented here are 24 T cell receptor beta chains from one specimen sequenced in a study of CXCR3-negative and CXCR3-positive naive CD8 T cells. Study results and caveats: Greater hydrophobicity was found in TRB CDR3s of CXCR3-positive naive cells than of CXCR3-negative naive cells.

These receptors' antigens are unknown. The TRB cDNA libraries were prepared by 5' RACE with UMI labels. TCRdb re-called the 5' RACE reads and catalogs CDR3 proteins one per entry, DNA excluded. Its table lists around 88,000 distinct CDR3 sequences. The sequenced sample consisted of naive CXCR3+ CD8+ T cells from blood. The subset denotes: CD45RO-CCR7+CD27+CD95- naive CD8+ T cells expressing CXCR3 (TNR3+). Every receptor here comes from a human donor in good health. Some clones in this sample may be carry-over from other donors' samples.

V usage is TRBV29-1 and J usage is TRBJ2-2. Germline V gene sequence: CDR1 SQVTM, CDR2 ANQGSEA. This CDR3 is built from 12 residues. The chain's CDR3 is CSVLTDTGELFF.

CDR3 residues: CASSNPSGGAADTQYF. J is TRBJ2-3 and V is TRBV6-5; there is no DNA to check the TCRdb D call of TRBD2. CDR3 length: 16 residues. Germline-derived CDR1 and CDR2 are MNHEY and SVGAGI.

This sequence joins TRBV7-9 and TRBJ2-7. The CDR3 runs 12 residues. The germline V gene has CDR1 SEHNR and CDR2 FQNEAQ (reference sequence). CDR3 in amino acids: CASSSERYEQYF.

CDR3 loop: CASSQDSSGYGNTIYF. The chain couples TRBV3-1 to TRBJ1-3; TCRdb's D call, TRBD1, is unchecked because there is no DNA. Germline CDR1 reads LGHDT; CDR2 reads YNNKEL (reference sequence). This CDR3 is built from 16 residues.

The chain carries TRBV28 and TRBJ1-2; the D call of TRBD1 rests on TCRdb alone, since no DNA is present to check it. CDR1 is MDHEN, CDR2 SYDVKM, per germline. This CDR3 spans 14 amino acids. The CDR3 loop is CASSLARKGYGYTF.

The chain links TRBV4-1 to TRBJ2-7. Per the germline V gene, CDR1 is MGHRA and CDR2 is YSYEKL. The CDR3 runs to 15 residues. The CDR3 here is CASSQGSNVEYEQYF.

The chain combines TRBV6-2 or TRBV6-3 with TRBJ1-1. The CDR3 contains 13 residues. The germline V gene has CDR1 MNHEY and CDR2 SVGEGT. The CDR3 here is CASSYLANTEAFF.

The chain links TRBV10-3 to TRBJ1-5. CDR1 and CDR2 (germline): ENHRY, SYGVKD. The CDR3 runs to 14 residues. This chain's CDR3 is CAISESRSNQPQHF.

This chain links TRBV5-6 with TRBJ2-1; checking the TCRdb D call of TRBD1 is not possible without DNA. The germline gives CDR1 SGHDT, CDR2 YYEEEE. The CDR3 totals 12 residues. Here the CDR3 reads CASSLFRDEQFF.

The V gene is TRBV11-2, the J gene TRBJ1-1; lacking DNA, the TRBD1 call made by TCRdb goes unchecked. The germline gives CDR1 SGHAT, CDR2 FQNNGV. The CDR3 contains 14 residues. The CDR3 is CASSYPGRNTEAFF.

CDR3: CASSQVPSSYNEQFF. The chain uses TRBV4-1 and TRBJ2-1. The CDR3 length is 15 residues. Germline V lookup: CDR1 MGHRA, CDR2 YSYEKL.

CDR3 amino acids: CASSHDTSYEQYF. The chain employs TRBV6-6 and TRBJ2-7. CDR1 and CDR2 from the germline V gene are MNHNY and SVGAGI (reference sequence). This CDR3 has 13 residues.

This sequence joins TRBV6-6 and TRBJ2-7. CDR3 length equals 14 residues. The germline CDR1 and CDR2 sequences are MNHNY and SVGAGI (reference sequence). CDR3 protein: CASSYSNLEYEQYF.

The rearrangement uses TRBV10-2 and TRBJ2-5; the TCRdb D gene call, TRBD1, has no DNA to confirm it. The CDR3 runs to 14 residues. Per germline, CDR1 WSHSY and CDR2 SAAADI. The CDR3 sequence: CASSHRDSLETQYF.

The chain combines TRBV9 with TRBJ2-1; TCRdb proposes TRBD1, but this gene call is untestable without DNA. The CDR3 contains 12 residues. Germline CDR1 SGDLS, CDR2 YYNGEE. CDR3 sequence: CASSAQGAEQFF.

V is TRBV13 and J is TRBJ1-2. Germline V gene data show CDR1 as PRHDT and CDR2 as FYEKMQ (reference sequence). The CDR3 is 16 residues long. CDR3: CASRGAEEGRNYGYTF.

The chain recombines TRBV12-3 or TRBV12-4 with TRBJ2-2; the D call from TCRdb, TRBD2, cannot be confirmed without DNA. CDR3 size: 16 residues. The CDR3 region is CASTSDRELGTGELFF.

This chain links TRBV28 with TRBJ2-3; the D gene TCRdb calls, TRBD1, cannot be checked with no DNA. Germline assignment: CDR1 MDHEN and CDR2 SYDVKM. CDR3 size: 13 residues. The CDR3 protein is CASRTGGTDTQYF. Using reference TRBV28 and TRBJ2-3 for the parts outside the CDR3, the full variable domain is DVKVTQSSRYLVKRTGEKVFLECVQDMDHENMFWYRQDPGLGLRLIYFSYDVKMKEKGDIPEGYSVSREKKERFSLILESASTNQTSMYLCASRTGGTDTQYFGPGTRLTVL.

This rearrangement joins TRBV28 to TRBJ1-1. The CDR3 contains 15 residues. Germline V gene sequence: CDR1 MDHEN, CDR2 SYDVKM. CDR3 sequence: CASSFPSGGETEAFF.

The chain employs TRBV29-1 and TRBJ2-1; TCRdb's D call of TRBD1 is untestable without DNA. The CDR3 contains 17 residues. The germline gives CDR1 SQVTM, CDR2 ANQGSEA. CDR3 amino acids: CSVEDFGGIKAYNEQFF.

The V gene is TRBV6-5, the J gene TRBJ2-3. This CDR3 spans 13 amino acids. Germline CDR1 MNHEY, CDR2 SVGAGI. This chain's CDR3 is CASSPFFEDTQYF.

The chain recombines TRBV29-1 with TRBJ2-1; TCRdb lists TRBD1, though no DNA is available to test this call. The CDR3 extends over 19 amino acids. The germline gives CDR1 SQVTM, CDR2 ANQGSEA. The CDR3 spells CSVEAFGTVESLPYNEQFF.

This chain uses TRBV5-7 with TRBJ2-3; TCRdb's D gene call, TRBD1, goes unchecked for lack of DNA. TRBV5-7 is assigned to the ORF class and has an uncertain function. This CDR3 region has 15 residues. The CDR3 reads CASSPLASPKGTQYF.

The rearrangement links TRBV11-2 to TRBJ2-1; the D call from TCRdb, TRBD1, cannot be confirmed without DNA. Germline V gives CDR1 SGHAT, CDR2 FQNNGV. This CDR3 spans 13 amino acids. The CDR3: CASQGPGYNEQFF.